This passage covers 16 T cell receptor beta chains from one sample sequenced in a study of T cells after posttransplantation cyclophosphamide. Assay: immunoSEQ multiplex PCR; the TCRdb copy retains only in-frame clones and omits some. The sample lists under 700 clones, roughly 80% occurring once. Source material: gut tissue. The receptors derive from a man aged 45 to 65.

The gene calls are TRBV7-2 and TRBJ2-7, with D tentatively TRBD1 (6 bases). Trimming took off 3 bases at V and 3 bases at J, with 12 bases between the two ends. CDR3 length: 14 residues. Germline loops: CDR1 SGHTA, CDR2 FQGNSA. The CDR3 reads CASSFSGVNYEQYF. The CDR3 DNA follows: TGTGCCAGCAGCTTCTCAGGGGTCAACTACGAGCAGTACTTC.

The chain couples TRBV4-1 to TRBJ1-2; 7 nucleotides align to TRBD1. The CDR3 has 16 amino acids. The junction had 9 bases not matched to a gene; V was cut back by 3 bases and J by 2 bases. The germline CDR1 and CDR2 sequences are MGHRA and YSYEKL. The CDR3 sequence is CASSQATGTANYGYTF. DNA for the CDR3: TGCGCCAGCAGCCAGGCGACCGGGACAGCAAACTATGGCTACACCTTC.

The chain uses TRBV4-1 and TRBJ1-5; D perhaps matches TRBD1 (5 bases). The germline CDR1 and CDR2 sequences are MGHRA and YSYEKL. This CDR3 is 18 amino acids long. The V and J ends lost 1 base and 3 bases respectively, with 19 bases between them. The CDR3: CASSQGSQGFGDNQPQHF. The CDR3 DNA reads TGCGCCAGCAGCCAAGGTAGCCAGGGATTTGGAGACAATCAGCCCCAGCATTTT.

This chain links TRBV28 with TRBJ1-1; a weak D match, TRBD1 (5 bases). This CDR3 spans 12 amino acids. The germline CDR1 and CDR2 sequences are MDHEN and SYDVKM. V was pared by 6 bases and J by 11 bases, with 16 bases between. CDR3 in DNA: TGTGCCAGCAGCCAGAACAGGCGGCTGGCTTTCTTT. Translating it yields CASSQNRRLAFF.

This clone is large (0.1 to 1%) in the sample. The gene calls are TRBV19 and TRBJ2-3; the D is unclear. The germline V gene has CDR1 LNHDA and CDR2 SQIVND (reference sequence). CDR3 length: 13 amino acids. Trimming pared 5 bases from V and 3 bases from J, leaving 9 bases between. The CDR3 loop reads CASSSGRTDTQYF. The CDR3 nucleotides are TGTGCCAGTAGTTCCGGTCGTACAGATACGCAGTATTTT.

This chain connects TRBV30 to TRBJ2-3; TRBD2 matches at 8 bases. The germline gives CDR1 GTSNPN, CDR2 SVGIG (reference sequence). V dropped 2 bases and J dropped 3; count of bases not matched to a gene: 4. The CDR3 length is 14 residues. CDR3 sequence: CAWSRGGSTDTQYF. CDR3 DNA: TGTGCCTGGAGTCGGGGGGGATCAACAGATACGCAGTATTTT. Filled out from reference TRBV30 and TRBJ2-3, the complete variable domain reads SQTIHQWPATLVQPVGSPLSLECTVEGTSNPNLYWYRQAAGRGLQLLFYSVGIGQISSEVPQNLSASRPQDRQFILSSKKLLLSDSGFYLCAWSRGGSTDTQYFGPGTRLTVL.

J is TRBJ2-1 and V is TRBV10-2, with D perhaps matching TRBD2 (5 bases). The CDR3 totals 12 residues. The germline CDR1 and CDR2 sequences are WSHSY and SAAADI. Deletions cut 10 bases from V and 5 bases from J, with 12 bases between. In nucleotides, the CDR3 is TGCGCCATTCGGACTGGGGACAATGAGCAGTTCTTC. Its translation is CAIRTGDNEQFF.

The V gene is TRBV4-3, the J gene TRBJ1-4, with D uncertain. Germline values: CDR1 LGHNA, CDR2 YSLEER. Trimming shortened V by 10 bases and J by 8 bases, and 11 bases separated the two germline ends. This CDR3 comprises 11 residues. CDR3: CATGSYEKLFF. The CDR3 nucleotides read TGCGCCACCGGGAGCTACGAAAAACTGTTTTTT.

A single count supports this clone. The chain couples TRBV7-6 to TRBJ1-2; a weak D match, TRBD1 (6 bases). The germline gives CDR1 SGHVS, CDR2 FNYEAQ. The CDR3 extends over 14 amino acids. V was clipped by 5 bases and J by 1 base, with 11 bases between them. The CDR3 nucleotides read TGTGCCAGCAGCCCGGACAGCATTAACTATGGCTACACCTTC. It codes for CASSPDSINYGYTF.

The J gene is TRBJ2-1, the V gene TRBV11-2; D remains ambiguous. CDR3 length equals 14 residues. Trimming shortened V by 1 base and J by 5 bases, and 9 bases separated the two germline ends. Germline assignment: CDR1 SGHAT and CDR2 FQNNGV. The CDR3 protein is CASSLGVSDNEQFF. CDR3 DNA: TGTGCCAGCAGCTTAGGAGTTTCTGACAATGAGCAGTTCTTC.

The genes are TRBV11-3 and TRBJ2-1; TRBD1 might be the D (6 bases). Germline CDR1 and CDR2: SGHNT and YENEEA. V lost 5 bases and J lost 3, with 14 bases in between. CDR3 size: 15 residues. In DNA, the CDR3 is TGTGCCAGCAGCCCCTGGGACACCAACTACAATGAGCAGTTCTTC. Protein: CASSPWDTNYNEQFF. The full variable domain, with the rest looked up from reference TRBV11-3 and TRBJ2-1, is EAGVVQSPRYKIIEKKQPVAFWCNPISGHNTLYWYLQNLGQGPELLIRYENEEAVDDSQLPKDRFSAERLKGVDSTLKIQPAELGDSAVYLCASSPWDTNYNEQFFGPGTRLTVL.

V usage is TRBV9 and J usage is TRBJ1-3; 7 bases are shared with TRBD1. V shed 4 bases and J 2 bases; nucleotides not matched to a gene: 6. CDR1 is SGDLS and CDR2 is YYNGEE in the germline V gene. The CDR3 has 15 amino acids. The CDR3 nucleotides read TGTGCCAGCAGCATGACAGGGACAACTGGAAACACCATATATTTT. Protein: CASSMTGTTGNTIYF. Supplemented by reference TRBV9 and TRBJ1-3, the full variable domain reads DSGVTQTPKHLITATGQRVTLRCSPRSGDLSVYWYQQSLDQGLQFLIQYYNGEERAKGNILERFSAQQFPDLHSELNLSSLELGDSALYFCASSMTGTTGNTIYFGEGSWLTVV.

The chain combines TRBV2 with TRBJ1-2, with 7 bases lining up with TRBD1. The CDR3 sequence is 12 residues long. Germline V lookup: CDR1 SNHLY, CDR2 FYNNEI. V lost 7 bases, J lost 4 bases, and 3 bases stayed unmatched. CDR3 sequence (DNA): TGTGCCAGCACCAGGGGGTCCTATGGCTACACCTTC. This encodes CASTRGSYGYTF. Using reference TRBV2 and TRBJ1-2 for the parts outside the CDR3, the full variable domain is EPEVTQTPSHQVTQMGQEVILRCVPISNHLYFYWYRQILGQKVEFLVSFYNNEISEKSEIFDDQFSVERPDGSNFTLKIRSTKLEDSAMYFCASTRGSYGYTFGSGTRLTVV.

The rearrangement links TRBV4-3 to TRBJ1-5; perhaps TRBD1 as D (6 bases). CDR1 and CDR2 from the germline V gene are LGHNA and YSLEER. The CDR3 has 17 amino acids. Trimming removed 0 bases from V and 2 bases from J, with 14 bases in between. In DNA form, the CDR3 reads TGCGCCAGCAGCCAAGATTGGGGGGGCGCGGGCAATCAGCCCCAGCATTTT. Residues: CASSQDWGGAGNQPQHF.

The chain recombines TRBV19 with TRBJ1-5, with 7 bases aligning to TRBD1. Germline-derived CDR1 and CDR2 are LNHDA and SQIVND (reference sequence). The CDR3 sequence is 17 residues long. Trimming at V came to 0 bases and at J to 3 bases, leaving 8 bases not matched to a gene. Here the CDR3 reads CASSIDPGTVFNQPQHF. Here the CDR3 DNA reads TGTGCCAGTAGTATAGATCCCGGGACAGTATTCAATCAGCCCCAGCATTTT.

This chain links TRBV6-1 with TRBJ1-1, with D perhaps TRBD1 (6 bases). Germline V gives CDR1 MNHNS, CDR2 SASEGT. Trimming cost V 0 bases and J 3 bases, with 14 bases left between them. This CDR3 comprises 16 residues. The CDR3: CASSEAGHRADTEAFF. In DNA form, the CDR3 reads TGTGCCAGCAGTGAAGCAGGGCACAGGGCGGACACTGAAGCTTTCTTT.